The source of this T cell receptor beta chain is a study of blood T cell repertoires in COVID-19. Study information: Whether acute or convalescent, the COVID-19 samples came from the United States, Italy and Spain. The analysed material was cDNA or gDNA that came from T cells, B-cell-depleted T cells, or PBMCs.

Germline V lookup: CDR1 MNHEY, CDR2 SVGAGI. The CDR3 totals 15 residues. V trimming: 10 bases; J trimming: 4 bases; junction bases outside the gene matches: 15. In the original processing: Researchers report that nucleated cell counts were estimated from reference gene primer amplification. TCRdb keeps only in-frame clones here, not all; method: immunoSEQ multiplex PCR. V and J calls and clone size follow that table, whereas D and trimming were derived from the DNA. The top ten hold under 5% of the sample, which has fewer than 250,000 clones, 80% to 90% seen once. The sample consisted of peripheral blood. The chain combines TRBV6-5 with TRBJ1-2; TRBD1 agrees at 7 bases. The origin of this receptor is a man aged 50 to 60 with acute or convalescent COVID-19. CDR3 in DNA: TGTGCCACCTCCGGACAGGCCTATTTGAGCTATGGCTACACCTTC. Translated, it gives CATSGQAYLSYGYTF.